The sequence of this T cell receptor (beta chain) was determined in a study of blood T cell repertoires in COVID-19. The CDR3 length is 16 residues. Deletions cut 2 bases from V and 3 bases from J, with 14 bases between. CDR1 ENHRY and CDR2 SYGVKD come from the germline V gene. The assay was immunoSEQ multiplex PCR, and TCRdb's table has in-frame clones only and misses some. Altogether some 390,000 clones are present, over 85% being singletons, with the ten largest covering 1.7%. The sample consisted of PBMCs or T cells enriched from blood (not recorded which). This rearrangement joins TRBV10-3 to TRBJ1-5; unclear D gene. The clonotype was recovered from a woman in her twenties or thirties who had recovered from COVID-19. Here the CDR3 DNA reads TGTGCCATCAGTGAGCTCCGGCCAGGTAACAATCAGCCCCAGCATTTT. It specifies CAISELRPGNNQPQHF.